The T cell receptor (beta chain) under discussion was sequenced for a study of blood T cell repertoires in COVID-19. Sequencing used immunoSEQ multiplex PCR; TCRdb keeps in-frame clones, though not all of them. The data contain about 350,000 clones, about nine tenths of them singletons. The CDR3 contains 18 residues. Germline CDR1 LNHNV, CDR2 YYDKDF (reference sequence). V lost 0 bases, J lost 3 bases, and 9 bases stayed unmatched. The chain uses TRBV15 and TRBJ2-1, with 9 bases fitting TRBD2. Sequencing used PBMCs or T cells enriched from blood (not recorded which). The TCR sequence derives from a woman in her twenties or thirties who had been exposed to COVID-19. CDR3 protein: CATSRDHEREEVYNEQFF. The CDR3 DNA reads TGTGCCACCAGCAGAGATCATGAGCGGGAGGAGGTCTACAATGAGCAGTTCTTC.